Each of the 6 T cell receptor beta chains below was sequenced from the same sample in a study of blood T cell repertoires in COVID-19. TCRdb's table, derived via immunoSEQ multiplex PCR, lists solely in-frame clones and lacks some. This sample has some 460,000 clones, with about 85% found just once. Sequencing input: PBMCs or T cells enriched from blood (not recorded which). Source of these receptors: a woman between 18 and 29 years old with acute COVID-19.

V usage is TRBV7-2 and J usage is TRBJ2-3; possible D gene TRBD2, 5 bases. The CDR3 consists of 15 residues. V dropped 2 bases and J dropped 4 bases, with 13 bases sitting between them. Germline V gene sequence: CDR1 SGHTA, CDR2 FQGNSA. Here the CDR3 reads CASSLSATGADTQYF. The CDR3 DNA follows: TGTGCCAGCAGCTTATCCGCCACCGGGGCAGATACGCAGTATTTT.

As concerns this clone: This sample includes further DNA sequences coding for the same CDR3. This chain joins TRBV12-3 or TRBV12-4 and TRBJ1-5, with 8 bases fitting TRBD1. With 5 bases clipped from V and 5 bases from J, the junction kept 2 bases outside the gene matches. There are 13 residues in the CDR3. CDR3 bases: TGTGCCAGCAGTACAGGGGGGGATCAGCCCCAGCATTTT. Translated, it gives CASSTGGDQPQHF.

There are a few counts of this clone. The chain is built from TRBV18 and TRBJ1-1; D unclear. Germline values: CDR1 KGHSH, CDR2 LQKENI. Between the trimmed V and J ends, which lost 6 bases and 4 bases, there was a span of 15 bases. The CDR3 contains 14 residues. The DNA of the CDR3 is TGTGCCAGCTCCCGGGAAGGGCACAGCACTGAAGCTTTCTTT. Translation gives CASSREGHSTEAFF.

Written as DNA, the CDR3 is TGCGCCAGCAGTGAGTCGGCGTCGGTCCAGGGGGCTGCGAACACTGAAGCTTTCTTT. Its protein product is CASSESASVQGAANTEAFF. The chain employs TRBV10-2 and TRBJ1-1, with TRBD1 matching 8 bases. V was pared by 0 bases and J by 1 base, with 13 bases of the junction left unmatched. Germline CDR1 reads WSHSY; CDR2 reads SAAADI. The CDR3 contains 19 residues.

The CDR3 sequence: CASREGQYNSPLHF. The CDR3, as DNA: TGTGCCAGCAGGGAGGGACAGTATAATTCACCCCTCCACTTT. V is TRBV6-5 and J is TRBJ1-6, with 7 bases identical to TRBD1. Germline V lookup: CDR1 MNHEY, CDR2 SVGAGI. Trimming took 6 bases from V and 4 from J; bases not matched to a gene: 3. The CDR3 has 14 amino acids.

The V and J genes are TRBV2 and TRBJ1-2; D uncertain. Deletions cut 2 bases from V and 8 bases from J, with 9 bases between. The CDR3 consists of 12 residues. CDR1 and CDR2 from the germline V gene are SNHLY and FYNNEI. The CDR3 DNA reads TGTGCCAGCAGTGAAAGGACTAGGGGCTACACCTTC. This codes for CASSERTRGYTF. Full variable domain (missing parts from reference TRBV2 and TRBJ1-2): EPEVTQTPSHQVTQMGQEVILRCVPISNHLYFYWYRQILGQKVEFLVSFYNNEISEKSEIFDDQFSVERPDGSNFTLKIRSTKLEDSAMYFCASSERTRGYTFGSGTRLTVV.